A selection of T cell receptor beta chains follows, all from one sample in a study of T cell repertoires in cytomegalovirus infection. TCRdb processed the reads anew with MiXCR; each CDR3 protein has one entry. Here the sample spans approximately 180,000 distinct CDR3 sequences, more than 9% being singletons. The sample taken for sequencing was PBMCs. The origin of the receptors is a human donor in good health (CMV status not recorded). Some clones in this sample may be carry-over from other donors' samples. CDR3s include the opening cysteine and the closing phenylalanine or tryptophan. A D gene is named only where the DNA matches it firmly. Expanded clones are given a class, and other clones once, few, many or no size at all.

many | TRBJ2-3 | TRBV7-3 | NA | TGTGCCAGCAGCCGCGTTCAGACGGGAGTCCGAATATATACGCAGTATTTT | CASSRVQTGVRIYTQYF
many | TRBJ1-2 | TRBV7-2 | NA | TGTGCGAAAAGCTGGATGGACACAAACTATGGCTACACCTTC | CAKSWMDTNYGYTF
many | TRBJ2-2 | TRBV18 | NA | TGTGCCAGCTCACCACCGTCGGTCACCGGGGAGCTGTTTTTT | CASSPPSVTGELFF
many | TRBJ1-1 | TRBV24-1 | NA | TGTGCCACCAGTGATCCGTTTAACACTGAAGCTTTCTTT | CATSDPFNTEAFF
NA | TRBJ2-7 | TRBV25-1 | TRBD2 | TGTGCCAGCAGTGAAACTCCTGGGACTAGCGTTCGTCAGTACTTC | CASSETPGTSVRQYF
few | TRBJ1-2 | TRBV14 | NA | TGTGCCAGCAGCCAAGATCTCAGAATTGGCTACACCTTC | CASSQDLRIGYTF
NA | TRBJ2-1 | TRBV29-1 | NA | TGCAGCGTTGGCGGCATCGGGGGAGGAGGTTCCTACAATGAGCAGTTCTTC | CSVGGIGGGGSYNEQFF
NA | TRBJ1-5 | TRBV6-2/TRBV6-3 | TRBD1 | TGTGCCAGCACTCGGACAGGGGACAATCAGCCCCAGCATTTT | CASTRTGDNQPQHF
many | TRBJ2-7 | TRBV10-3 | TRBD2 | TGTGCCATCCGGGGGGGCTACGAGCAGTACTTC | CAIRGGYEQYF
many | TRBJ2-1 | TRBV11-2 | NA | TGTGCCAGCAGCCCCCCCCTGGTGGATGAGCAGTTCTTC | CASSPPLVDEQFF
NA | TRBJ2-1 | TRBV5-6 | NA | TGTGCCAGCAGCTTTGACCTCTTTGGTGAGCAGTTCTTC | CASSFDLFGEQFF
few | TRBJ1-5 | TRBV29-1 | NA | TGCAGCGTTAGGACGTATAGCAATCAGCCCCAGCATTTT | CSVRTYSNQPQHF
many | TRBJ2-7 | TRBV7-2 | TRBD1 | TGTGCCAGCAGCGCAGCCGGACAGGGCGCATTAGTCGAGCAGTACTTC | CASSAAGQGALVEQYF
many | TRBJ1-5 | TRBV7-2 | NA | TGTGCCAGCAGCCCGTACAGTAGCAATCAGCCCCAGCATTTT | CASSPYSSNQPQHF
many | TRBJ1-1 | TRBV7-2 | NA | TGTGCCAGCAGCTCGCTTGGGGATTCGGCTGAAGCTTTCTTT | CASSSLGDSAEAFF
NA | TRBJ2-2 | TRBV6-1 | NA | TGTGCCAGCAGTGATGACACCGGGGAGCTGTTTTTT | CASSDDTGELFF
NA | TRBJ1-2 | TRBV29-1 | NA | TGCAGCGTTGAAGCAGAGAACTATGGCTACACCTTC | CSVEAENYGYTF
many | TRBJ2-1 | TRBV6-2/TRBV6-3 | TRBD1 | TGTGCCAGCAGTTCGACAGGGACCCACAATGAGCAGTTCTTC | CASSSTGTHNEQFF
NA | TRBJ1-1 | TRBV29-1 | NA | TGCAGCGTTCTTAGGGGGTTGGGCACTGAAGCTTTCTTT | CSVLRGLGTEAFF
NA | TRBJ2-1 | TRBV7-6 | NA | TGTGCCAGCAGCTTAGAGAGCATCTACAATGAGCAGTTCTTC | CASSLESIYNEQFF
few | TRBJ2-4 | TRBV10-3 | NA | TGTGCCATCAGTGAGGATAGGGGCATTCAGTACTTC | CAISEDRGIQYF
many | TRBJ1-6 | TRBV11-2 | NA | TGTGCCAGCAGCGCCACAGGGTATGGTTCACCCCTCCACTTT | CASSATGYGSPLHF
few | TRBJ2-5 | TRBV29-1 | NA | TGCAGCGTAAGCGATCCAGAGACCCAGTACTTC | CSVSDPETQYF
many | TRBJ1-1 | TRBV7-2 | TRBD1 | TGTGCCAGCGCGGGACAGCGGCGGGACCGGGCTTTCTTT | CASAGQRRDRAFF
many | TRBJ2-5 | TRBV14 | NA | TGTGCCAGCAGCCAACCGAGTCAGGGTTGGCAAGAGACCCAGTACTTC | CASSQPSQGWQETQYF
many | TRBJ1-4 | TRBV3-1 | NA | TGTGCCAGCAGCCCTGCGGGTGAGGTGGGAAAACTGTTTTTT | CASSPAGEVGKLFF
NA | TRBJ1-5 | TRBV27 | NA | TGTGCCAGCAGTTTGTACCCCGGGCAGCCCCAGCATTTT | CASSLYPGQPQHF
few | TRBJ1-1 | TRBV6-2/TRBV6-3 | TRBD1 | TGTGCCAGCAGTTACGGGGGACAGTCTGAAGCTTTCTTT | CASSYGGQSEAFF
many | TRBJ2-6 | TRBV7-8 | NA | TGTGCCAGCAGCTTAGAGGCAGGGCACCTAGTTGGGGCCAACGTCCTGACTTTC | CASSLEAGHLVGANVLTF
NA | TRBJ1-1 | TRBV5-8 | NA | TGTGCCAGCAGGCCAGGGGATCGGAACACTGAAGCTTTCTTT | CASRPGDRNTEAFF
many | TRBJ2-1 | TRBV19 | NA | TGTGCCAGCAGCGCCTACAATGAGCAGTTCTTC | CASSAYNEQFF
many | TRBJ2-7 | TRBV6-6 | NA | TGTGCCAGCATGAAGTTCCAGGGGACCTACGAGCAGTACTTC | CASMKFQGTYEQYF
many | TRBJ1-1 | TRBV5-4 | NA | TGTGCCAGCAGCCTTAACAGGCAGAGGAACACTGAAGCTTTCTTT | CASSLNRQRNTEAFF
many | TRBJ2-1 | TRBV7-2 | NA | TGTGCCAGCAGCTTAGGGGGGACCGCGGGGAATGAGCAGTTCTTC | CASSLGGTAGNEQFF
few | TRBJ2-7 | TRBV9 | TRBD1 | TGTGCCAGCAGCGTCTCCTCGGCCCCACAGGGGGCTCCAACCAGCGAGCAGTACTTC | CASSVSSAPQGAPTSEQYF
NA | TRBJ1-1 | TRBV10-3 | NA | TGTGCCATCAGTTCGGGGGGGTTTAACACTGAAGCTTTCTTT | CAISSGGFNTEAFF
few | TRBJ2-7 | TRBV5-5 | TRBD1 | TGTGCCAGCAGCTTGCCCGGCGCGGACAGGGGCTCCTACGAGCAGTACTTC | CASSLPGADRGSYEQYF
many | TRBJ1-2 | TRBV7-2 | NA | TGTGCCAGCAGCTTATCGATCGCAGGGCGCGCTCCTTATGGCTACACCTTC | CASSLSIAGRAPYGYTF
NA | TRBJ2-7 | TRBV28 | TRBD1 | TGTGCCAGCGGGGACAGGGTTGGGGAGCAGTACTTC | CASGDRVGEQYF
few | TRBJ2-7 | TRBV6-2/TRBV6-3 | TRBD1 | TGTGCCAGCAGTAGGGACAGCACCACAACCTACGAGCAGTACTTC | CASSRDSTTTYEQYF
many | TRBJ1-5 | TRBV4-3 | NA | TGCGCCAGCAGCCAAGACGTGCAGGGGCGCAATCAGCCCCAGCATTTT | CASSQDVQGRNQPQHF
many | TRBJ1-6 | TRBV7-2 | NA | TGTGCCAGCAGCTTAGGGACAGCTCATTCACCCCTCCACTTT | CASSLGTAHSPLHF
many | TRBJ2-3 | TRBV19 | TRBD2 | TGTGCCAGTAGTATCCGGCGGGAGAGAGCAGATACGCAGTATTTT | CASSIRRERADTQYF
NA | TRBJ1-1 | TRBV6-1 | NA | TGTGCCAGCAGTCTAACGAGGTTGGGCAGTAGCACTGAAGCTTTCTTT | CASSLTRLGSSTEAFF
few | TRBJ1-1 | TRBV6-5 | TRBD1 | TGTGCCAGCCGTTCTCCGTCGGGACAGGGTACTGAAGCTTTCTTT | CASRSPSGQGTEAFF
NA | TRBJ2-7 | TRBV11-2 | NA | TGTGCCAGCAGCCTGGCGGGGTCAGCCTACGAGCAGTACTTC | CASSLAGSAYEQYF
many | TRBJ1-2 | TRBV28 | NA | TGTGCCAGCAGTCCCCCGGGACGTGGCTACACCTTC | CASSPPGRGYTF
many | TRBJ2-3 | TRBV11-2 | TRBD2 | TGTGCCAGCAGCTTTCGTATTTCGGTGGCGGGGGGACTACACACAGATACGCAGTATTTT | CASSFRISVAGGLHTDTQYF